This is a list of T cell receptor beta chains from one sample in a study of blood T cell repertoires in COVID-19. Method: immunoSEQ multiplex PCR; TCRdb's copy keeps in-frame clones and lacks some. The sample holds around 300,000 clones, 88% seen once. Material: PBMCs or T cells enriched from blood (not recorded which). Receptor source: a woman aged 50 to 60 who had recovered from COVID-19. CDR3s include the opening cysteine and the closing phenylalanine or tryptophan. The D gene is left open where the match is weak. For some rows the clone size is stated as once, few or many, or as a class when expanded; others skip it.

v_gene	d_gene	j_gene	abundance	CDR3aa	CDR3nt
TRBV28	TRBD1	TRBJ2-1	once	CASSLQGDRVLISGFF	TGTGCCAGCAGTTTACAGGGGGACAGGGTACTTATTTCGGGGTTCTTC
TRBV7-3	.	TRBJ2-3	.	CASSLSRDTQYF	TGTGCCAGCAGCTTATCCAGGGATACGCAGTATTTT
TRBV10-3	TRBD2	TRBJ2-5	.	CAISGSSGSGKETQYF	TGTGCCATCAGTGGTAGTAGCGGGAGCGGGAAGGAGACCCAGTACTTC
TRBV6-5	TRBD1	TRBJ1-1	few	CASSTGDRQVQAFF	TGTGCCAGCAGTACGGGGGACAGACAAGTTCAAGCTTTCTTT
TRBV24-1	.	TRBJ1-4	.	CASSGTPRGNEKLFF	TGTGCCTCCTCCGGGACACCAAGAGGGAATGAAAAACTGTTTTTT
TRBV14	.	TRBJ2-7	.	CASSQDWNYAYEQYF	TGTGCCAGCAGCCAAGATTGGAACTACGCCTACGAGCAGTACTTC
TRBV5-6	TRBD2	TRBJ2-2	.	CASSFFSSGRNTGELFF	TGTGCCAGCAGCTTTTTCTCTAGCGGGAGGAACACCGGGGAGCTGTTTTTT
TRBV28	TRBD1	TRBJ1-3	.	CASSPLPQTGPGNTIYF	TGTGCCAGCAGTCCCCTCCCCCAGACAGGGCCGGGAAACACCATATATTTT
TRBV28	TRBD1	TRBJ1-2	.	CASSTQILAPQGPNYGYTF	TGTGCCAGCAGTACACAAATCCTCGCCCCACAGGGGCCTAACTATGGCTACACCTTC
TRBV5-1	.	TRBJ1-4	.	CASSLGKTATNEKLFF	TGCGCCAGCAGCTTGGGGAAGACAGCAACTAATGAAAAACTGTTTTTT
TRBV9	TRBD2	TRBJ2-5	.	CASSGGGQETQYF	TGTGCCAGCAGCGGGGGGGGACAAGAGACCCAGTACTTC
TRBV7-3	TRBD1	TRBJ1-1	few	CASSPIGQGRTEAFF	TGTGCCAGCAGCCCCATAGGACAGGGGCGCACTGAAGCTTTCTTT
TRBV28	.	TRBJ2-1	.	CASQASEQFF	TGTGCCAGCCAAGCCTCTGAGCAGTTCTTC
TRBV21-1	.	TRBJ1-4	once	CASSWWDMWEKLFF	TGTGCCAGCAGTTGGTGGGACATGTGGGAAAAACTGTTTTTT
TRBV4-1	.	TRBJ2-3	.	CASSQVMAELTDTQYF	TGCGCCAGCAGCCAAGTTATGGCGGAGCTCACAGATACGCAGTATTTT
TRBV6-5	TRBD1	TRBJ2-6	.	CASSPQGTGANVLTF	TGTGCCAGCAGTCCACAGGGGACGGGGGCCAACGTCCTGACTTTC
TRBV7-9	TRBD2	TRBJ2-1	.	CASSYRTSGRNEQFF	TGTGCCAGCAGCTATAGGACTAGCGGGAGGAATGAGCAGTTCTTC
TRBV9	TRBD2	TRBJ2-1	.	CASSLGLAGGNEQFF	TGTGCCAGCAGTCTGGGACTAGCGGGAGGGAATGAGCAGTTCTTC
TRBV30	.	TRBJ2-2	.	CAWSIGGTGELFF	TGTGCCTGGAGTATTGGGGGGACCGGGGAGCTGTTTTTT
TRBV10-3	TRBD1	TRBJ2-2	.	CAINSGQGLNTGELFF	TGTGCCATTAACTCGGGACAGGGGTTGAACACCGGGGAGCTGTTTTTT
TRBV20-1	.	TRBJ1-5	few	CGGTNRQPQHF	TGCGGTGGGACAAACCGGCAGCCCCAGCATTTT
TRBV6-5	TRBD1	TRBJ1-1	.	CASSSPDRGHTEAFF	TGTGCCAGCAGTTCTCCGGACAGGGGGCACACTGAAGCTTTCTTT
TRBV7-9	TRBD2	TRBJ2-7	.	CASSSKTSGSSYEQYF	TGTGCCAGCAGCTCGAAAACTAGCGGGAGCTCCTACGAGCAGTACTTC
TRBV3-1/TRBV3-2	TRBD2	TRBJ2-5	.	CASSNRLAGQETQYF	TGTGCCAGCAGCAACCGACTAGCGGGACAAGAGACCCAGTACTTC
TRBV28	.	TRBJ1-1	.	CASSLVERAEAFF	TGTGCCAGCAGTTTAGTTGAGCGGGCTGAAGCTTTCTTT
TRBV5-1	TRBD2	TRBJ2-5	.	CASATSGSQETQYF	TGCGCCAGCGCGACTAGCGGCTCACAAGAGACCCAGTACTTC
TRBV3-1/TRBV3-2	.	TRBJ1-2	.	CASSQDNQGYTF	TGTGCCAGCAGCCAAGATAATCAGGGCTACACCTTC
TRBV6-5	.	TRBJ1-4	.	CASAAGESDIEKLFF	TGTGCCAGCGCGGCCGGGGAATCGGATATTGAAAAACTGTTTTTT
TRBV29-1	.	TRBJ1-2	.	CSVGQGLGGYTF	TGCAGCGTTGGTCAGGGCCTCGGCGGCTACACCTTC
TRBV7-8	TRBD1	TRBJ1-1	.	CASSSQGINTEAFF	TGTGCCAGCAGCTCACAGGGGATAAACACTGAAGCTTTCTTT
TRBV3-1/TRBV3-2	.	TRBJ1-4	.	CASSQRWTNEKLFF	TGTGCCAGCAGCCAACGGTGGACTAATGAAAAACTGTTTTTT
TRBV27	TRBD2	TRBJ2-7	.	CASSYRAGFGEQYF	TGTGCCAGCAGTTATCGAGCGGGGTTCGGGGAGCAGTACTTC
TRBV4-2	.	TRBJ1-2	once	CASSPSPGHPLPGYTF	TGTGCCAGCAGCCCCAGTCCAGGCCATCCCCTTCCTGGCTACACCTTC
TRBV7-2	TRBD2	TRBJ2-1	.	CASSPGLAPNNEQFF	TGTGCCAGCAGTCCCGGACTAGCGCCTAACAATGAGCAGTTCTTC
TRBV2	.	TRBJ2-2	.	CASTILGASNTGELFF	TGTGCCAGCACGATTCTGGGGGCATCAAACACCGGGGAGCTGTTTTTT
TRBV10-2	TRBD2	TRBJ2-2	.	CATDVSGVTGELFF	TGCGCCACCGACGTTAGCGGGGTTACCGGGGAGCTGTTTTTT
TRBV4-2	.	TRBJ2-1	.	CASSQKTGVSATYNEQFF	TGTGCCAGCAGCCAAAAGACTGGGGTTAGCGCCACCTACAATGAGCAGTTCTTC
TRBV27	TRBD2	TRBJ2-7	.	CASSLTSGIFYEQYF	TGTGCCAGCAGTTTAACTAGCGGGATTTTCTACGAGCAGTACTTC
TRBV14	TRBD1	TRBJ2-2	.	CASSRIRPGQQNTGELFF	TGTGCCAGCAGCCGCATAAGACCGGGACAGCAGAACACCGGGGAGCTGTTTTTT
TRBV2	TRBD2	TRBJ2-1	.	CASSEGTSYNEQFF	TGTGCCAGCAGTGAGGGGACTAGCTACAATGAGCAGTTCTTC
TRBV5-8	.	TRBJ2-2	.	CASSPQRVAPNTGELFF	TGTGCCAGCAGCCCCCAGCGCGTCGCCCCGAACACCGGGGAGCTGTTTTTT